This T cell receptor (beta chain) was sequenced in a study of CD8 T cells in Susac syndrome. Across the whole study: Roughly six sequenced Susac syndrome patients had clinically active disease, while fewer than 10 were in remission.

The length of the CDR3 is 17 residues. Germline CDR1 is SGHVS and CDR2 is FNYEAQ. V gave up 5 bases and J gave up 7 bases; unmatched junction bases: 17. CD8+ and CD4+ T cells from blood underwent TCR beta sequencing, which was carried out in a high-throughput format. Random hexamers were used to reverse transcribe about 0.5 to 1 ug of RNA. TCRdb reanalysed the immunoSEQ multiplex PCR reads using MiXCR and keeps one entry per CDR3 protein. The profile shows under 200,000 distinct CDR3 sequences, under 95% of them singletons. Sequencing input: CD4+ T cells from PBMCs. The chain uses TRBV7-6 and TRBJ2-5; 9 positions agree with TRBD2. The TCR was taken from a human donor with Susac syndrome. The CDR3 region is CASSLPRRGGSIVTQYF. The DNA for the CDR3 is TGTGCCAGCAGCCTCCCGCGGCGGGGGGGCTCAATCGTGACCCAGTACTTC.